One and the same sample provided the 26 T cell receptor beta chains below, sequenced in a study of shared clonotypes between healthy human individuals. Profiled with immunoSEQ multiplex PCR; TCRdb holds only in-frame clones, not every one. This table has roughly 640,000 clones, about 96% appearing once. The sequenced material came from naive CD4+ T cells sorted from blood. The subset here: CD45RA+ positively selected. These receptors were collected from a woman in her twenties or thirties in good health.

The chain links TRBV2 to TRBJ2-3; D remains unclear. V was trimmed by 6 bases and J by 3 bases, leaving 22 bases between them. The length of the CDR3 is 17 residues. The germline CDR1 and CDR2 sequences are SNHLY and FYNNEI. This chain's CDR3 is CASSLEYSGPRTDTQYF. In DNA, the CDR3 is TGTGCCAGCAGCCTAGAGTACTCGGGCCCGCGAACAGATACGCAGTATTTT.

The CDR3 DNA is TGTGCCAGCAGCTCAGTGTCGGGACTAGGGTACGAGCAGTACTTC. Translation gives CASSSVSGLGYEQYF. The chain combines TRBV7-2 with TRBJ2-7, with 8 bases fitting TRBD2. Germline lookup yields CDR1 SGHTA and CDR2 FQGNSA. The CDR3 has 15 amino acids. V was clipped by 4 bases and J by 4 bases; unmatched bases: 9. The variable domain in full, completed from reference TRBV7-2 and TRBJ2-7, reads GAGVSQSPSNKVTEKGKDVELRCDPISGHTALYWYRQSLGQGLEFLIYFQGNSAPDKSGLPSDRFSAERTGGSVSTLTIQRTQQEDSAVYLCASSSVSGLGYEQYFGPGTRLTVT.

This sequence joins TRBV28 and TRBJ1-5; TRBD1 agrees at 9 bases. Germline loops: CDR1 MDHEN, CDR2 SYDVKM. J lost 7 bases, V lost 5 bases, and 12 bases had no gene match. This CDR3 has 16 residues. The CDR3 nucleotides are TGTGCCAGCAGTGACTGGGACAGGGAGGTCGGCCAGCCCCAGCATTTT. It translates to CASSDWDREVGQPQHF.

The V and J genes are TRBV15 and TRBJ1-5, with D maybe TRBD1 (5 bases). Germline lookup yields CDR1 LNHNV and CDR2 YYDKDF (reference sequence). This CDR3 has 13 residues. V lost 2 bases and J lost 6, with 8 bases in between. CDR3 nucleotide sequence: TGTGCCACCAGCAGACAGGGTACTCAGCCCCAGCATTTT. Translated, it gives CATSRQGTQPQHF.

This sequence joins TRBV18 and TRBJ1-1, with 11 bases identical to TRBD1. The CDR3 runs 17 residues. Per the germline V gene, CDR1 is KGHSH and CDR2 is LQKENI. V shed 3 bases, J shed 2 bases, and the junction held 8 bases outside the gene matches. CDR3 sequence (DNA): TGTGCCAGCTCACCGGGACAGGGGGGGAGGTTTAACACTGAAGCTTTCTTT. Translating gives CASSPGQGGRFNTEAFF.

V and J are TRBV7-9 and TRBJ2-4, with D possibly TRBD1 on 5 matching bases. Germline values: CDR1 SEHNR, CDR2 FQNEAQ (reference sequence). The length of the CDR3 is 16 residues. V was pared by 0 bases and J by 5 bases, with 14 bases between. The CDR3 DNA sequence: TGTGCCAGCAGCTTAGCGCAGGGCAGGGTCGAAAACATTCAGTACTTC. Amino acid sequence: CASSLAQGRVENIQYF.

The chain has TRBV11-3 and TRBJ2-1; the match to TRBD2 covers 12 bases. This CDR3 comprises 18 residues. J gave up 6 bases and V 0 bases, and 9 bases lay outside the gene matches. Germline lookup yields CDR1 SGHNT and CDR2 YENEEA. DNA of the CDR3: TGTGCCAGCAGCTTAGATTCGACTAGCGGGAGATTAATCAATGAGCAGTTCTTC. It is translated as CASSLDSTSGRLINEQFF.

The J gene is TRBJ2-3, the V gene TRBV28; no firm D call. Germline loops: CDR1 MDHEN, CDR2 SYDVKM. V gave up 3 bases and J gave up 1 base, with 11 bases separating them. The CDR3 is 15 amino acids. The chain's CDR3 is CASSFGYGRTDTQYF. The CDR3 bases are TGTGCCAGCAGTTTTGGGTACGGCCGCACAGATACGCAGTATTTT.

The genes are TRBV7-8 and TRBJ1-6, with TRBD1 matching over 7 bases. With V trimmed by 2 bases and J by 3 bases, 7 bases remained unmatched. This CDR3 spans 17 amino acids. Germline V lookup: CDR1 SGHVS, CDR2 FQNEAQ. As DNA, the CDR3 is TGTGCCAGCAGCTTATTGGGCAACAGGGGCTATAATTCACCCCTCCACTTT. It is translated as CASSLLGNRGYNSPLHF.

Here the CDR3 reads CASSRDRANTEAFF. In nucleotides, the CDR3 is TGTGCCAGCAGCCGGGACAGGGCGAACACTGAAGCTTTCTTT. The chain carries TRBV5-8 and TRBJ1-1, with TRBD1 matching over 9 bases. Losses at the gene ends were 4 bases for V and 1 base for J; bases not matched to a gene: 2. Germline V gene data show CDR1 as SGHTS and CDR2 as YDEGEE. The CDR3 has 14 residues.

The chain links TRBV5-4 to TRBJ2-5; TRBD1 matches at 10 bases. The CDR3 runs 15 residues. Unmatched junction bases numbered 4, after V lost 2 bases and J lost 3 bases. Germline V gives CDR1 SGHNT, CDR2 YYREEE (reference sequence). The CDR3 protein is CASSFRTGGKETQYF. The CDR3 DNA sequence: TGTGCCAGCAGCTTCCGGACAGGGGGGAAAGAGACCCAGTACTTC.

The chain combines TRBV10-1 with TRBJ2-1; 14 bases are shared with TRBD2. Trimming removed 6 bases from V and 5 bases from J; junction bases left unmatched: 9. Germline CDR1 reads WNHNN; CDR2 reads SYGVQD (reference sequence). The CDR3 covers 17 residues. The CDR3 nucleotides are TGCGCCAGCAGCGAAGGGACTAGCGGGAGAAGGAACAATGAGCAGTTCTTC. Its protein product is CASSEGTSGRRNNEQFF.

The chain is built from TRBV4-1 and TRBJ2-5; D is undetermined. Germline assignment: CDR1 MGHRA and CDR2 YSYEKL. V was trimmed by 0 bases and J by 5 bases, leaving 19 bases between them. This CDR3 has 17 residues. Written as DNA, the CDR3 is TGCGCCAGCAGCCAAGATCGAGACCGATCTTTCGGGGAGACCCAGTACTTC. Protein product: CASSQDRDRSFGETQYF.

The chain combines TRBV6-5 with TRBJ2-1, with D tentatively TRBD1 or TRBD2 (6 bases each). CDR1 and CDR2 (germline): MNHEY, SVGAGI. The CDR3 has 15 amino acids. V gave up 2 bases and J gave up 4 bases, with 12 bases separating them. CDR3 sequence: CASSYRGAHYNEQFF. In DNA form, the CDR3 reads TGTGCCAGCAGTTACAGGGGGGCCCATTACAATGAGCAGTTCTTC.

This clone is a singleton in its sample. J is TRBJ2-7 and V is TRBV5-4; D unclear. The CDR3 is 13 amino acids. The germline gives CDR1 SGHNT, CDR2 YYREEE (reference sequence). Deletions cut 1 base from V and 1 base from J, with 6 bases between. The CDR3 DNA follows: TGTGCCAGCAGCTTGCCTAGTTCCTACGAGCAGTACTTC. Its protein is CASSLPSSYEQYF.

The CDR3 loop reads CASSIRGTGNQPQHF. As DNA, the CDR3 is TGTGCCAGTAGTATAAGGGGGACCGGCAATCAGCCCCAGCATTTT. This chain links TRBV19 with TRBJ1-5, with D maybe TRBD1 (6 bases). Germline V gives CDR1 LNHDA, CDR2 SQIVND (reference sequence). This CDR3 contains 15 residues. Trimming cost V 2 bases and J 2 bases, with 10 bases left between them.

The V call is TRBV4-1, the J call TRBJ2-4; D call uncertain. V gave up 0 bases and J gave up 3 bases, with 6 bases separating them. Germline V gene sequence: CDR1 MGHRA, CDR2 YSYEKL. The CDR3 runs to 14 residues. The chain's CDR3 is CASSQDFGKNIQYF. CDR3 nucleotide sequence: TGCGCCAGCAGCCAAGATTTCGGCAAAAACATTCAGTACTTC.

The CDR3 coding sequence is TGCGCCAGCAGCCCTCGAGGACAGGGGGAAGGTTTTGGCAATCAGCCCCAGCATTTT. Amino acids: CASSPRGQGEGFGNQPQHF. The chain carries TRBV4-1 and TRBJ1-5; 10 positions agree with TRBD1. The CDR3 extends over 19 amino acids. The junction had 14 bases not matched to a gene; V was cut back by 4 bases and J by 2 bases. Per the germline V gene, CDR1 is MGHRA and CDR2 is YSYEKL.

The genes are TRBV7-2 and TRBJ2-7, with 12 bases identical to TRBD2. CDR1 is SGHTA, CDR2 FQGNSA, per germline. This CDR3 has 14 residues. V shed 7 bases, J shed 6 bases, and the junction held 7 bases outside the gene matches. CDR3 residues: CASKTSGSSVEQYF. The CDR3 DNA follows: TGTGCCAGCAAGACTAGCGGGAGTAGTGTCGAGCAGTACTTC. Using reference TRBV7-2 and TRBJ2-7 for the parts outside the CDR3, the full variable domain is GAGVSQSPSNKVTEKGKDVELRCDPISGHTALYWYRQSLGQGLEFLIYFQGNSAPDKSGLPSDRFSAERTGGSVSTLTIQRTQQEDSAVYLCASKTSGSSVEQYFGPGTRLTVT.

The chain couples TRBV18 to TRBJ1-6, with a possible D match to TRBD1 (5 bases). In germline, CDR1 is KGHSH, CDR2 LQKENI. Trimming pared 2 bases from V and 14 bases from J, leaving 13 bases between. The CDR3 is made up of 13 amino acids. The CDR3 reads CASSPEAGGALHF. In nucleotides, the CDR3 is TGTGCCAGCTCACCAGAAGCCGGGGGGGCCCTCCACTTT.

V and J are TRBV27 and TRBJ2-5; a possible D gene is TRBD1 (5 bases). From germline, CDR1 is MNHEY and CDR2 SMNVEV (reference sequence). The CDR3 is 13 amino acids. Trimming cost V 6 bases and J 7 bases, with 15 bases left between them. The CDR3: CASRTSGRGTQYF. The CDR3 nucleotides are TGTGCCAGCAGGACATCAGGGCGAGGGACCCAGTACTTC.

This sequence joins TRBV12-5 and TRBJ2-5, with D perhaps matching TRBD2 (6 bases). V lost 1 base, J lost 4 bases, and 16 bases lay in between. This CDR3 is built from 16 residues. Germline CDR1 reads LGHNT; CDR2 reads FRNRAP. As DNA, the CDR3 is TGTGCTAGTGGTTTGGGAACTAGCCCGGTCGGAGAGACCCAGTACTTC. This translates into CASGLGTSPVGETQYF.

This chain joins TRBV10-3 and TRBJ1-5; D gene ambiguous. The CDR3 covers 15 residues. Germline CDR1 is ENHRY and CDR2 is SYGVKD. Deletions cut 4 bases from V and 2 bases from J, with 12 bases between. The CDR3 coding sequence is TGTGCCATCAGTGGGGAGAACTCGGGCAATCAGCCCCAGCATTTT. Translated: CAISGENSGNQPQHF.

The chain carries TRBV28 and TRBJ2-1, with a weak D call TRBD1 (6 bases). This CDR3 comprises 11 residues. Trimming removed 2 bases at V and 15 bases at J, with 11 bases between. Germline V gene lookup returns CDR1 MDHEN and CDR2 SYDVKM. Here the CDR3 reads CASSLRDMSFF. The CDR3 DNA reads as TGTGCCAGCAGTTTACGGGACATGTCGTTCTTC.

CDR3 nucleotide sequence: TGTGCCAGCAGGGGTACGGGGAGGTCAGAGACCCAGTACTTC. The encoded protein is CASRGTGRSETQYF. The genes are TRBV28 and TRBJ2-5; weak D call: TRBD2 (6 bases). Germline CDR1 is MDHEN and CDR2 is SYDVKM. CDR3 length: 14 residues. With 6 bases removed from V and 4 bases from J, the gap between germline ends came to 15 bases. Filled out from reference TRBV28 and TRBJ2-5, the complete variable domain reads DVKVTQSSRYLVKRTGEKVFLECVQDMDHENMFWYRQDPGLGLRLIYFSYDVKMKEKGDIPEGYSVSREKKERFSLILESASTNQTSMYLCASRGTGRSETQYFGPGTRLLVL.

V is TRBV7-8 and J is TRBJ2-7, with D maybe TRBD2 (6 bases). Between the trimmed V and J ends, which lost 5 bases and 6 bases, there was a span of 20 bases. The CDR3 is 15 residues long. Germline loops: CDR1 SGHVS, CDR2 FQNEAQ. Here the CDR3 reads CASSPIGPGGTEQYF. In nucleotides, the CDR3 is TGTGCCAGCAGCCCCATAGGCCCCGGAGGGACCGAGCAGTACTTC.